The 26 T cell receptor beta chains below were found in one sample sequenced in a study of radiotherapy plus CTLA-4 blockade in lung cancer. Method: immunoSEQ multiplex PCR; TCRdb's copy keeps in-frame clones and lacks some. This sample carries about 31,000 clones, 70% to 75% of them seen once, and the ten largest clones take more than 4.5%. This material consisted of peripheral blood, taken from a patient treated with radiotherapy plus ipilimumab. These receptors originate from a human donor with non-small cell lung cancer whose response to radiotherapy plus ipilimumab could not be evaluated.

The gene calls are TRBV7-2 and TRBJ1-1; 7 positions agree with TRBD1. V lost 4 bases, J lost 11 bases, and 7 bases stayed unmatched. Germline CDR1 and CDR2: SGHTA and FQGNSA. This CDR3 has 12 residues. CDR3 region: CASSWNQGVAFF. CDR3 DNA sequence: TGTGCCAGCAGCTGGAATCAGGGGGTGGCTTTCTTT.

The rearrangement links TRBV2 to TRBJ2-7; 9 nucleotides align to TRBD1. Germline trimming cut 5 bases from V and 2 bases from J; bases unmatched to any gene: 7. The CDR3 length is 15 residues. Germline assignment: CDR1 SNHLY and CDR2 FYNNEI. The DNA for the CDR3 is TGTGCCAGCAGTTTAGGGACAGGGCCAACCTACGAGCAGTACTTC. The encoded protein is CASSLGTGPTYEQYF.

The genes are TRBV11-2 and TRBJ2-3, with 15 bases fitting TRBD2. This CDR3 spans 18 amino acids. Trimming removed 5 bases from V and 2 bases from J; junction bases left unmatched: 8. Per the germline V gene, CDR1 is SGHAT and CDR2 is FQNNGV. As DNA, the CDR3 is TGTGCCAGCAGCGAAAGGACTAGCGGGAGGGCTTTCACAGATACGCAGTATTTT. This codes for CASSERTSGRAFTDTQYF.

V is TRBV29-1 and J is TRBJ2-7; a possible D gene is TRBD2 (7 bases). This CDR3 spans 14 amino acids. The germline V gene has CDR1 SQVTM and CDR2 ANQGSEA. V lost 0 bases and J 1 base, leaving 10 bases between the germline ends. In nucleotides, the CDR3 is TGCAGCGTTGAAGAGGGGAGGGGGTCCTACGAGCAGTACTTC. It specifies CSVEEGRGSYEQYF.

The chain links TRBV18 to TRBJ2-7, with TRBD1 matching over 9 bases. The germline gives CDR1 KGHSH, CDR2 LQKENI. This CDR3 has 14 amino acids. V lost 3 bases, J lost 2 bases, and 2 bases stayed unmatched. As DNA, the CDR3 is TGTGCCAGCTCACCTGGGACAGGGCCCTACGAGCAGTACTTC. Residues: CASSPGTGPYEQYF.

Here the CDR3 DNA reads TGTGCCTGTCAAAAGCCGGGACAGGGATTTGGCTACACCTTC. This sequence encodes CACQKPGQGFGYTF. This chain links TRBV30 with TRBJ1-2; 9 bases fit TRBD1. Germline assignment: CDR1 GTSNPN and CDR2 SVGIG (reference sequence). CDR3 size: 14 residues. The V segment lost 6 bases and the J segment 7 bases; nucleotides outside the gene matches: 12. The whole variable domain, filled in from reference TRBV30 and TRBJ1-2, reads SQTIHQWPATLVQPVGSPLSLECTVEGTSNPNLYWYRQAAGRGLQLLFYSVGIGQISSEVPQNLSASRPQDRQFILSSKKLLLSDSGFYLCACQKPGQGFGYTFGSGTRLTVV.

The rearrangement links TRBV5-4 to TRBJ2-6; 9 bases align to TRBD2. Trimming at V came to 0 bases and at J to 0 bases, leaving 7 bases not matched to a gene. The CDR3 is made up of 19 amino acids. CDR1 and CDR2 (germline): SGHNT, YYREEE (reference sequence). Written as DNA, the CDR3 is TGTGCCAGCAGCTTGGTTTCTGGCGGGAGGGCCTCTGGGGCCAACGTCCTGACTTTC. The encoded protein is CASSLVSGGRASGANVLTF.

The DNA for the CDR3 is TGTGCCTGGAACACGCCGACTAGCGGAAACTACGAGCAGTACTTC. Encoded protein: CAWNTPTSGNYEQYF. This chain joins TRBV30 and TRBJ2-7; the match to TRBD2 covers 9 bases. The germline CDR1 and CDR2 sequences are GTSNPN and SVGIG (reference sequence). Trimming took 4 bases from V and 3 from J; bases not matched to a gene: 10. The CDR3 loop spans 15 amino acids.

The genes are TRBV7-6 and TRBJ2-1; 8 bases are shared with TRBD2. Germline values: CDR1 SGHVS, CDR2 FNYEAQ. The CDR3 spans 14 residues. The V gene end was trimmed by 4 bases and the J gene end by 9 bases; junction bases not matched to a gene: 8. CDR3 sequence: CASSSGTRTSEQFF. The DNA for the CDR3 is TGTGCCAGCAGCTCCGGGACTAGGACAAGTGAGCAGTTCTTC. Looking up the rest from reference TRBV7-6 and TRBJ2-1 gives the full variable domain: GAGVSQSPRYKVTKRGQDVALRCDPISGHVSLYWYRQALGQGPEFLTYFNYEAQQDKSGLPNDRFSAERPEGSISTLTIQRTEQRDSAMYRCASSSGTRTSEQFFGPGTRLTVL.

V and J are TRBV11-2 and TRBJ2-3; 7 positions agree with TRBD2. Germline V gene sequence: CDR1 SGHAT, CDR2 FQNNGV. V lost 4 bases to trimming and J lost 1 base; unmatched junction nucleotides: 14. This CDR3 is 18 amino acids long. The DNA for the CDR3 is TGTGCCAGCAGCTATGGGGGGGAGTCGGGGCTAGGCACAGATACGCAGTATTTT. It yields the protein CASSYGGESGLGTDTQYF.

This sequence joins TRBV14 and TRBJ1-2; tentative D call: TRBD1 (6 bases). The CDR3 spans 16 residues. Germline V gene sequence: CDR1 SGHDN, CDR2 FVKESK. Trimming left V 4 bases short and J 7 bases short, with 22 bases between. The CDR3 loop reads CASSPLRDKRLGGYTF. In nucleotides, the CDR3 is TGTGCCAGCAGCCCGCTCCGGGACAAAAGGTTGGGTGGCTACACCTTC. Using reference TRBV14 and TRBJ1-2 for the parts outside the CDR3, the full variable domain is EAGVTQFPSHSVIEKGQTVTLRCDPISGHDNLYWYRRVMGKEIKFLLHFVKESKQDESGMPNNRFLAERTGGTYSTLKVQPAELEDSGVYFCASSPLRDKRLGGYTFGSGTRLTVV.

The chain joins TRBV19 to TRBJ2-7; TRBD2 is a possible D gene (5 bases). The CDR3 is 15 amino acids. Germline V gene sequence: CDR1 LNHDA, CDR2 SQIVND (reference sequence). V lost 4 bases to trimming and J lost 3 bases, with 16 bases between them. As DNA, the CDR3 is TGTGCCAGTAGTAACGGGGTAGGGCTTGGCTACGAGCAGTACTTC. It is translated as CASSNGVGLGYEQYF.

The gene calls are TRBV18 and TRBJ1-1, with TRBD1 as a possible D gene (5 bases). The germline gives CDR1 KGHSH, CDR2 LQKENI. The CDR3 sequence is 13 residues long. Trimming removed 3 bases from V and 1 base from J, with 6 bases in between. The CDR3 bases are TGTGCCAGCTCACCTACAGGGAACACTGAAGCTTTCTTT. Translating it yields CASSPTGNTEAFF.

Here the CDR3 DNA reads TGTGCCAGCAGCTTATATTTTCGTAATGAAAAACTGTTTTTT. Translated, it gives CASSLYFRNEKLFF. The chain employs TRBV7-2 and TRBJ1-4, with D unclear. Trimming removed 2 bases from V and 4 bases from J, with 8 bases in between. Germline V gene data show CDR1 as SGHTA and CDR2 as FQGNSA. This CDR3 is 14 amino acids long. Full variable domain (rest looked up from reference TRBV7-2 and TRBJ1-4): GAGVSQSPSNKVTEKGKDVELRCDPISGHTALYWYRQSLGQGLEFLIYFQGNSAPDKSGLPSDRFSAERTGGSVSTLTIQRTQQEDSAVYLCASSLYFRNEKLFFGSGTQLSVL.

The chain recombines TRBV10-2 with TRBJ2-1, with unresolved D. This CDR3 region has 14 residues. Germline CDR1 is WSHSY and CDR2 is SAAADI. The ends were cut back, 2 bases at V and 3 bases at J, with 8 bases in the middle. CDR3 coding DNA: TGCGCCAGCAGTGAGAACGGTGGCTACAATGAGCAGTTCTTC. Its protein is CASSENGGYNEQFF.

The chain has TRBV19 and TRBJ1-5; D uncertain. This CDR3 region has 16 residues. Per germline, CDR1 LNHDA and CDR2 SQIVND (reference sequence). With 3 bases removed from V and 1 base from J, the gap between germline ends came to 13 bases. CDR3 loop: CASSILFAGSNQPQHF. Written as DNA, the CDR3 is TGTGCCAGTAGTATCTTATTTGCCGGGAGCAATCAGCCCCAGCATTTT.

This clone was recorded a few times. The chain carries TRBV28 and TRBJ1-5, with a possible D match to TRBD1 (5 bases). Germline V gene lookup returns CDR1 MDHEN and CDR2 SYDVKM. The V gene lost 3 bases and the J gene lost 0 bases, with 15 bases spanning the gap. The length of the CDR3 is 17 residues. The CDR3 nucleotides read TGTGCCAGCAGTTTGAGAAAAGCAGGGTATAGCAATCAGCCCCAGCATTTT. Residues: CASSLRKAGYSNQPQHF.

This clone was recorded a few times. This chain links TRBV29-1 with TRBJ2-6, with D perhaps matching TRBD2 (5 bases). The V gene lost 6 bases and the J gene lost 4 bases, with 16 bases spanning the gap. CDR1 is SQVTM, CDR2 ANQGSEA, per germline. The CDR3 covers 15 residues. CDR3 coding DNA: TGCAGCGTCGCCGAGGGATTGTCCGGGGCCAACGTCCTGACTTTC. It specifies CSVAEGLSGANVLTF.

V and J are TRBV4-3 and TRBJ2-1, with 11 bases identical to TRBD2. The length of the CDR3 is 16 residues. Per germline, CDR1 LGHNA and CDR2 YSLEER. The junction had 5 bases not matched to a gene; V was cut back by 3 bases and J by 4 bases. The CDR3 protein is CASSQLAGGPYNEQFF. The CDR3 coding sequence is TGCGCCAGCAGCCAGTTAGCGGGAGGGCCATACAATGAGCAGTTCTTC.

DNA of the CDR3: TGTGCCAGCAGCTTAGTGGCGGGGGACTACGAGCAGTACTTC. It is translated as CASSLVAGDYEQYF. This chain uses TRBV7-2 with TRBJ2-7, with 7 bases that match TRBD2. Trimming took 1 base from V and 3 from J; bases not matched to a gene: 3. CDR3 length: 14 amino acids. The germline CDR1 and CDR2 sequences are SGHTA and FQGNSA.

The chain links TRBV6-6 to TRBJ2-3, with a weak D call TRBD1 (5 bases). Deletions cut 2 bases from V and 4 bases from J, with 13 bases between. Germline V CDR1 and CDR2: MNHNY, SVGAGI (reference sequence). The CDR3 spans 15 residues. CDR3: CASSYRPLGPDTQYF. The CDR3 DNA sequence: TGTGCCAGCAGTTACCGGCCTTTGGGGCCAGATACGCAGTATTTT.

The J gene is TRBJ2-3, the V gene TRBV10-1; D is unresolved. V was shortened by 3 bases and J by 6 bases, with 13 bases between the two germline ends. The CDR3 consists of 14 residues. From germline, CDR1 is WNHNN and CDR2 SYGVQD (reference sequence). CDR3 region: CASSENPLEDTQYF. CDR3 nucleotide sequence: TGCGCCAGCAGTGAAAACCCACTTGAGGATACGCAGTATTTT.

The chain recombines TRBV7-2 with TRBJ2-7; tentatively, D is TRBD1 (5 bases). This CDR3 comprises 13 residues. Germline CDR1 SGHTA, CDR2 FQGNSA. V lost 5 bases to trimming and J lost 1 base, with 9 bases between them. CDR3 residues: CASSRGHSYEQYF. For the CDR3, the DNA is TGTGCCAGCAGCAGAGGACATTCCTACGAGCAGTACTTC. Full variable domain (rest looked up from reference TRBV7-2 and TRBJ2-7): GAGVSQSPSNKVTEKGKDVELRCDPISGHTALYWYRQSLGQGLEFLIYFQGNSAPDKSGLPSDRFSAERTGGSVSTLTIQRTQQEDSAVYLCASSRGHSYEQYFGPGTRLTVT.

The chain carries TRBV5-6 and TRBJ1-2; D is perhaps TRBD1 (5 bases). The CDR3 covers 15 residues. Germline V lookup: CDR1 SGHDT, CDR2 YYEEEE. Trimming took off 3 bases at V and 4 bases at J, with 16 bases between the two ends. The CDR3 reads CASSSRVGRGYGYTF. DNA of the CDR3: TGTGCCAGCAGCTCCCGGGTGGGGAGGGGCTATGGCTACACCTTC.

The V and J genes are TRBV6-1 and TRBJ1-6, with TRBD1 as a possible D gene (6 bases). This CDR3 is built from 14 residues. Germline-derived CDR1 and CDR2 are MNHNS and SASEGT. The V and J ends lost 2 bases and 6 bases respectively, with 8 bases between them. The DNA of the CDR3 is TGTGCCAGCAGTGAACGACAGGTTAATTCACCCCTCCACTTT. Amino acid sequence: CASSERQVNSPLHF.

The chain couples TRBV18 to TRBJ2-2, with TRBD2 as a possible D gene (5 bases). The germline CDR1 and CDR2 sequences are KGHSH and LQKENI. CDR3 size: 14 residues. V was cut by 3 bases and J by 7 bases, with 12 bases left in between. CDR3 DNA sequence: TGTGCCAGCTCACCTCTGAGCCGGGGCGGGGAGCTGTTTTTT. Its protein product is CASSPLSRGGELFF.